The 28 T cell receptor beta chains below come from one sample, sequenced in a study of graft-versus-host responses after intestinal transplantation (dated by TCRdb to the early 2020s). The time point label on this specimen signifies: cells obtained before transplantation from donor or recipient. The antigens for these receptors are not known. The library was generated by the immunoSEQ multiplex PCR assay. This is the immuneACCESS table as TCRdb keeps it, with only in-frame sequences that have V and J called. A part of the clones is gone; compared with another copy, unresolved V genes explain less than half, and the rest is unexplained. In this sample the table shows about 120,000 clones, 90% of which occur a single time. The leading ten clones occupy roughly 0.2% of the sample. The sequenced sample was unstimulated CD4+ T cells sorted from spleen or lymph node cells, obtained before intestinal transplant. The receptors stem from a human donor who received an intestinal transplant.

This clone appeared a single time. The rearrangement links TRBV5-8 to TRBJ2-7; D gene ambiguous. Germline values: CDR1 SGHTS, CDR2 YDEGEE. The V and J ends lost 0 bases and 0 bases respectively, with 4 bases between them. The CDR3 contains 13 residues. CDR3: CASSLGHSYEQYF. The CDR3 DNA sequence: TGTGCCAGCAGCTTGGGACACTCCTACGAGCAGTACTTC.

The gene calls are TRBV28 and TRBJ1-2, with a tentative D call TRBD1 (5 bases). V lost 6 bases, J lost 2 bases, and 16 bases lay in between. This CDR3 is 15 amino acids long. Germline V gene lookup returns CDR1 MDHEN and CDR2 SYDVKM. The DNA of the CDR3 is TGTGCCAGCAGCCCCCGTAGACAGACGAACTATGGCTACACCTTC. Translated, it gives CASSPRRQTNYGYTF.

The chain has TRBV7-8 and TRBJ2-7; tentative D call: TRBD2 (5 bases). Germline assignment: CDR1 SGHVS and CDR2 FQNEAQ. The CDR3 totals 16 residues. V lost 1 base and J lost 6, with 19 bases in between. The CDR3 coding sequence is TGTGCCAGCAGCTTAGTACGGTTTTTAGAGGGTCGCGAGCAGTACTTC. It is translated as CASSLVRFLEGREQYF.

The chain is built from TRBV29-1 and TRBJ2-7, with no clear D. CDR3 length: 13 residues. CDR1 SQVTM and CDR2 ANQGSEA come from the germline V gene. The ends were cut back, 5 bases at V and 0 bases at J, with 11 bases in the middle. For the CDR3, the DNA is TGCAGCGTTATTACAGCAATCTCCTACGAGCAGTACTTC. Its protein is CSVITAISYEQYF.

The chain links TRBV6-4 to TRBJ1-6; 7 positions agree with TRBD1. Germline V gene lookup returns CDR1 MRHNA and CDR2 SNTAGT. The CDR3 covers 17 residues. The trim removed 8 bases at V and 3 bases at J, leaving 13 bases unmatched. The CDR3 is CASPGGRGGRYNSPLHF. DNA for the CDR3: TGTGCCAGCCCAGGGGGTCGGGGGGGACGCTATAATTCACCCCTCCACTTT.

The chain has TRBV27 and TRBJ1-6; 7 bases are shared with TRBD1. The CDR3 has 16 amino acids. J gave up 6 bases and V 6 bases, and 11 bases lay outside the gene matches. Germline values: CDR1 MNHEY, CDR2 SMNVEV (reference sequence). The CDR3 is CASSLRGQMANSPLHF. CDR3 DNA sequence: TGTGCCAGCAGCCTCAGGGGACAGATGGCTAATTCACCCCTCCACTTT.

CDR3 in DNA: TGTGCCAGCAGTGAATTTTTAAATTCGGGGTACACTGAAGCTTTCTTT. Amino acid sequence: CASSEFLNSGYTEAFF. The chain uses TRBV6-1 and TRBJ1-1; D unclear. The V gene lost 2 bases and the J gene lost 3 bases, with 16 bases spanning the gap. The V gene's germline CDR1 is MNHNS and CDR2 SASEGT. The length of the CDR3 is 16 residues.

Of note for this clone: One junction end does not reproduce the germline sequence, and a read error may be involved. The chain is built from TRBV7-2 and TRBJ2-2; TRBD2 might be the D (6 bases). The CDR3 totals 11 residues. Germline V lookup: CDR1 SGHTA, CDR2 FQGNSA. This chain's CDR3 is CASRLAGEPFF. In DNA form, the CDR3 reads TGTGCCAGCAGACTAGCCGGGGAGCCGTTTTTT.

J is TRBJ2-3 and V is TRBV29-1, with D possibly being TRBD1 (6 bases). V lost 6 bases, J lost 11 bases, and 12 bases lay in between. The CDR3 runs to 10 residues. Germline-derived CDR1 and CDR2 are SQVTM and ANQGSEA. This CDR3 is CSVGQFQQYF. Here the CDR3 DNA reads TGCAGCGTCGGACAGTTTCAGCAGTATTTT.

The chain carries TRBV6-1 and TRBJ2-1; 10 nucleotides line up with TRBD1. This CDR3 has 15 amino acids. Germline CDR1 MNHNS, CDR2 SASEGT. Trimming cost V 2 bases and J 3 bases; bases outside gene matches: 1. The CDR3 nucleotides are TGTGCCAGCAGTGAAAGGACAGGGGGCTACAATGAGCAGTTCTTC. Its translation: CASSERTGGYNEQFF.

This sequence joins TRBV21-1 and TRBJ2-1; the D segment call TRBD1 is taken from the table without a DNA check. TRBV21-1 is a documented pseudogene. The CDR3 totals 16 residues. CDR3 residues: CASSKPRGSLHNEQFF. In nucleotides, the CDR3 is TGTGCCAGCAGCAAACCGAGGGGGAGTTTACACAATGAGCAGTTCTTC.

J is TRBJ2-5 and V is TRBV7-2; D unresolved. With 5 bases removed from V and 5 bases from J, the gap between germline ends came to 9 bases. Looked up from germline, CDR1 is SGHTA and CDR2 is FQGNSA. The CDR3 totals 12 residues. CDR3 sequence reads: CASSQTRETQYF. Written as DNA, the CDR3 is TGTGCCAGCAGCCAGACTCGGGAGACCCAGTACTTC.

This clone was seen just once. The genes are TRBV7-9 and TRBJ2-1; 9 bases fit TRBD2. Germline V CDR1 and CDR2: SEHNR, FQNEAQ (reference sequence). Trimming at V came to 2 bases and at J to 5 bases, leaving 4 bases not matched to a gene. CDR3 length equals 15 residues. The chain's CDR3 is CASSLLAGINNEQFF. The CDR3 region has the DNA TGTGCCAGCAGCTTACTAGCGGGGATAAACAATGAGCAGTTCTTC.

The V and J genes are TRBV6-1 and TRBJ2-1, with a possible D match to TRBD2 (5 bases). V lost 6 bases to trimming and J lost 6 bases, with 21 bases between them. CDR1 is MNHNS and CDR2 is SASEGT in the germline V gene. CDR3 length: 16 amino acids. This CDR3 reads CASRERRTVLVNEQFF. The CDR3 DNA reads as TGTGCCAGCAGGGAACGGAGGACGGTCCTCGTCAATGAGCAGTTCTTC.

The chain joins TRBV18 to TRBJ1-1; D uncertain. The CDR3 runs to 15 residues. The germline V and J ends were trimmed by 3 bases and 3 bases, with 14 bases remaining between them. Germline loops: CDR1 KGHSH, CDR2 LQKENI. CDR3 in DNA: TGTGCCAGCTCACCCCCCATTCGTAGTCACACTGAAGCTTTCTTT. It yields the protein CASSPPIRSHTEAFF.

V usage is TRBV7-9 and J usage is TRBJ2-7; D might be TRBD2 (5 bases). CDR1 and CDR2 (germline): SEHNR, FQNEAQ (reference sequence). Trimming removed 4 bases at V and 4 bases at J, with 23 bases between. The CDR3 runs 17 residues. The CDR3 DNA reads as TGTGCCAGCAGCTCATCCCGGACTCTCAGAACCCCGTACGAGCAGTACTTC. It encodes CASSSSRTLRTPYEQYF. Full variable domain (remainder filled in from reference TRBV7-9 and TRBJ2-7): DTGVSQNPRHKITKRGQNVTFRCDPISEHNRLYWYRQTLGQGPEFLTYFQNEAQLEKSRLLSDRFSAERPKGSFSTLEIQRTEQGDSAMYLCASSSSRTLRTPYEQYFGPGTRLTVT.

The gene calls are TRBV6-5 and TRBJ2-3; 7 nucleotides match TRBD1. This CDR3 has 16 amino acids. The ends lost 0 bases at V and 4 bases at J; junction bases unmatched: 7. Germline lookup yields CDR1 MNHEY and CDR2 SVGAGI. Written as DNA, the CDR3 is TGTGCCAGCAGTTACTCGTCGAGGGGGCGGCCAGATACGCAGTATTTT. Amino acids: CASSYSSRGRPDTQYF.

With regard to this clone: The junction departs from germline at one end; a sequencing error may be responsible. The J gene is TRBJ2-6, the V gene TRBV19; TRBD2 agrees at 9 bases. The V gene's germline CDR1 is LNHDA and CDR2 SQIVND (reference sequence). The length of the CDR3 is 16 residues. The CDR3 DNA reads TGTGCCAGTAGGATAGCGGGAGACTCTGGGGCCAACGTCCTGACTTTC. Translation: CASRIAGDSGANVLTF.

V usage is TRBV6-5 and J usage is TRBJ2-5, with D tentatively TRBD1 (5 bases). Germline loops: CDR1 MNHEY, CDR2 SVGAGI. The CDR3 runs to 14 residues. Trimming stripped 0 bases from V and 2 bases from J, with 7 bases between. CDR3 residues: CASSYSDRQETQYF. CDR3 nucleotide sequence: TGTGCCAGCAGTTACTCTGACAGACAAGAGACCCAGTACTTC.

CDR3: CASSADTGLNTEAFF. The CDR3 nucleotides are TGTGCCAGCTCGGCCGACACAGGGCTGAACACTGAAGCTTTCTTT. The rearrangement links TRBV18 to TRBJ1-1; perhaps TRBD1 as D (6 bases). Looked up from germline, CDR1 is KGHSH and CDR2 is LQKENI. V was cut by 6 bases and J by 0 bases, with 14 bases left in between. This CDR3 region has 15 residues.

This clone was detected only once. This sequence joins TRBV6-1 and TRBJ2-5; 9 bases are shared with TRBD1. This CDR3 comprises 12 residues. V gave up 7 bases and J gave up 12 bases; unmatched junction bases: 9. Germline CDR1 and CDR2: MNHNS and SASEGT. CDR3 sequence reads: CASKDRGLLEYF. CDR3 nucleotides: TGTGCCAGCAAGGACAGGGGTCTCTTAGAGTACTTC.

The chain combines TRBV2 with TRBJ2-1, with 12 bases lining up with TRBD2. Germline lookup yields CDR1 SNHLY and CDR2 FYNNEI. This CDR3 is 15 amino acids long. Trimming cost V 6 bases and J 3 bases; bases outside gene matches: 3. The DNA of the CDR3 is TGTGCCAGCAGCGTGACTAGCGGGAGCTACAATGAGCAGTTCTTC. It codes for CASSVTSGSYNEQFF.

The chain has TRBV7-2 and TRBJ2-5, with D tentatively TRBD2 (7 bases). Germline CDR1 and CDR2: SGHTA and FQGNSA. The CDR3 is made up of 17 amino acids. Deletions cut 3 bases from V and 5 bases from J, with 22 bases between. This chain's CDR3 is CASSFGALGGAYETQYF. CDR3 sequence (DNA): TGTGCCAGCAGCTTTGGGGCGCTAGGGGGGGCGTATGAGACCCAGTACTTC. The complete variable domain, with remaining parts taken from reference TRBV7-2 and TRBJ2-5, reads GAGVSQSPSNKVTEKGKDVELRCDPISGHTALYWYRQSLGQGLEFLIYFQGNSAPDKSGLPSDRFSAERTGGSVSTLTIQRTQQEDSAVYLCASSFGALGGAYETQYFGPGTRLLVL.

This rearrangement joins TRBV19 to TRBJ2-3; a possible D gene is TRBD2 (5 bases). V lost 4 bases and J 3 bases, leaving 14 bases between the germline ends. The CDR3 contains 15 residues. The V gene's germline CDR1 is LNHDA and CDR2 SQIVND (reference sequence). As DNA, the CDR3 is TGTGCCAGTAGTACAACCGGACTTCCGACAGATACGCAGTATTTT. Residues: CASSTTGLPTDTQYF.

The genes are TRBV11-2 and TRBJ2-7; 10 bases are shared with TRBD1. V shed 4 bases and J 5 bases; nucleotides not matched to a gene: 8. The CDR3 consists of 15 residues. CDR1 and CDR2 from the germline V gene are SGHAT and FQNNGV. The CDR3 here is CASSSRDRGVNEQYF. DNA for the CDR3: TGTGCCAGCAGCTCAAGGGACAGGGGCGTCAACGAGCAGTACTTC.

This chain joins TRBV7-6 and TRBJ2-1; a weak D match, TRBD1 (6 bases). The ends were cut back, 3 bases at V and 4 bases at J, with 10 bases in the middle. Germline loops: CDR1 SGHVS, CDR2 FNYEAQ. This CDR3 is 14 amino acids long. DNA for the CDR3: TGTGCCAGCAGCTTTAGTAGGGGGTACAATGAGCAGTTCTTC. This sequence encodes CASSFSRGYNEQFF.

The CDR3 sequence: CASSEGRSQETQYF. The CDR3 bases are TGTGCCAGCAGTGAAGGGCGATCTCAAGAGACCCAGTACTTC. The chain links TRBV25-1 to TRBJ2-5; D is undetermined. CDR1 is MGHDK, CDR2 SYGVNS, per germline. CDR3 length: 14 amino acids. V dropped 2 bases and J dropped 2 bases, with 9 bases sitting between them.

This sequence joins TRBV2 and TRBJ2-7; 13 bases map to TRBD2. Germline V gene lookup returns CDR1 SNHLY and CDR2 FYNNEI. This CDR3 spans 16 amino acids. V shed 5 bases and J 3 bases; nucleotides not matched to a gene: 7. The CDR3: CASSPAGLAGHYEQYF. CDR3 nucleotides: TGTGCCAGCAGTCCCGCGGGACTAGCGGGGCACTACGAGCAGTACTTC.